This T cell receptor beta chain was sequenced during a study of CD4+ T cells in melanoma (dated by TCRdb to 2022 to 2024). At the level of the whole study: The study examined neoantigen-specific CD4+ T cells in human melanoma. Summary of the overall study and its limitations: Neoantigen-specific CD4+ T cells were reported to be correlated with the function of CD8+ T cells, macrophages and B cells. Neoantigen-specific CD4+ T cells in melanoma were reported to show diverse differentiation states.

Library preparation used the immunoSEQ multiplex PCR assay. TCRdb limited this immuneACCESS table to in-frame rearrangements with V and J called. A share of clones is missing; checked studies link under half to unresolved V genes, and the rest is unexplained. The sample has 110,000 to 150,000 clones on record, 85% to 95% of them singletons. The top ten constitute roughly 1.4% of the sample. The donors were melanoma patients. Regarding this clone: Its antigen is unknown. There are no base qualities to consult, and no much larger clone falls within one base.

Trimming removed 4 bases from V and 3 bases from J; the gene matches leave 8 bases unexplained. The CDR3 contains 15 residues, cysteine and phenylalanine counted. Only CDR3 DNA remains: 45 bases, in frame from the first base. The CDR1 and CDR2 encoded by the germline V gene are SNHLY and FYNNEI. The sequence was collected from a human donor with melanoma. Recombination connected TRBV2 to TRBJ2-5; the central 7 bases match TRBD1. The CDR3 corresponds to CASSGGSTGEETQYF. The DNA sequence is as follows: TGTGCCAGCAGTGGGGGGTCAACAGGGGAAGAGACCCAGTACTTC.